A selection of T cell receptor beta chains follows, all from one sample in a study of T cell repertoires in cytomegalovirus infection. Via MiXCR, TCRdb re-called the reads, giving one row per CDR3 protein. The sample lists a few hundred thousand distinct CDR3 sequences, 15% to 20% occurring once. Sequencing was performed on PBMCs. The receptor set was obtained from a human donor in good health (CMV status not recorded). Some clones in this sample may be carry-over from other donors' samples. Each CDR3 is given with its conserved first and last residue. A D gene is named only where the DNA matches it firmly. Size values are once, few and many counts, or a class for expanded clones, and some rows have none.

D	V	size	J	CDR3	DNA
TRBD1	TRBV3-1	few	TRBJ2-1	CASSKPGQGPNEQFF	TGTGCCAGCAGCAAACCGGGACAGGGGCCCAATGAGCAGTTCTTC
TRBD1	TRBV12-3/TRBV12-4	many	TRBJ1-2	CASSLEDRRYTF	TGTGCCAGCAGTTTGGAGGACAGGCGCTACACCTTC
-	TRBV29-1	few	TRBJ1-2	CSVGGGDRGGYTF	TGCAGCGTTGGTGGAGGAGATAGGGGTGGCTACACCTTC
-	TRBV15	-	TRBJ2-7	CATSRDSLAGYEQYF	TGTGCCACCAGCAGAGATTCCCTAGCTGGCTACGAGCAGTACTTC
-	TRBV7-2	many	TRBJ2-5	CASSSFDGAQETQYF	TGTGCCAGCAGCTCTTTTGACGGGGCCCAAGAGACCCAGTACTTC
-	TRBV6-6	many	TRBJ2-1	CASTPMAASTYNEQFF	TGTGCCAGCACCCCAATGGCAGCCTCTACCTACAATGAGCAGTTCTTC
TRBD1	TRBV4-1	-	TRBJ1-2	CASSRGQGAYGYTF	TGCGCCAGCAGCCGCGGACAGGGAGCCTATGGCTACACCTTC
TRBD2	TRBV5-1	few	TRBJ2-3	CASSLVGSGGADTQYF	TGCGCCAGCAGCTTGGTCGGTAGCGGGGGCGCGGATACGCAGTATTTT
-	TRBV2	few	TRBJ1-3	CASSEQGIGNTIYF	TGTGCCAGCAGTGAACAGGGAATTGGAAACACCATATATTTT
-	TRBV6-1	-	TRBJ2-2	CASPAVSGSPDEQFF	TGTGCCAGCCCAGCGGTGTCGGGGTCCCCCGATGAGCAGTTTTTT
TRBD1	TRBV28	many	TRBJ1-5	CASGKTGNQPQHF	TGTGCCAGCGGAAAGACAGGGAACCAGCCCCAGCATTTT
-	TRBV18	-	TRBJ2-3	CASSPLADTDTQYF	TGTGCCAGCTCACCACTTGCGGACACAGATACGCAGTATTTT
-	TRBV7-8	many	TRBJ2-7	CASSSPEVESYEQYF	TGTGCCAGCAGCTCGCCCGAGGTTGAATCCTACGAGCAGTACTTC
TRBD1	TRBV19	many	TRBJ1-6	CASSDPGTGSPLHF	TGTGCCAGTAGTGATCCGGGGACAGGGTCACCCCTCCACTTT
-	TRBV15	-	TRBJ1-6	CATSRDLGGSTGSPLDF	TGTGCCACCAGCAGAGATCTCGGAGGTTCTACCGGTTCACCCCTCGACTTT
TRBD2	TRBV5-1	-	TRBJ2-3	CASSLAPSGRADTQYF	TGCGCCAGCAGCTTGGCCCCCAGCGGGAGGGCAGATACGCAGTATTTT
TRBD1	TRBV12-3/TRBV12-4	many	TRBJ1-4	CASSWDRIFEKLFF	TGTGCCAGCAGTTGGGACAGGATATTCGAAAAACTGTTTTTT
-	TRBV2	-	TRBJ1-2	CASVPERNYGYTF	TGTGCCAGCGTCCCGGAACGGAACTATGGCTACACCTTC
-	TRBV10-3	many	TRBJ1-4	CAISSTRGTNEKLFF	TGTGCCATCAGTTCTACGAGGGGAACTAATGAAAAACTGTTTTTT
-	TRBV5-5	-	TRBJ2-2	CASRSTPGHSKGAGELFF	TGTGCCAGCAGATCTACCCCGGGGCATAGTAAAGGGGCCGGGGAGCTGTTTTTT
-	TRBV9	-	TRBJ2-3	CASSVSRLRADTQYF	TGTGCCAGCAGCGTATCTCGCCTCAGGGCAGATACGCAGTATTTT
-	TRBV7-4	-	TRBJ2-1	CASSLISRGAWGNEQFF	TGTGCCAGCAGCTTAATCTCGCGTGGGGCCTGGGGGAATGAGCAGTTCTTC
TRBD1	TRBV6-1	many	TRBJ1-1	CASSERQGGTEAFF	TGTGCCAGCAGTGAAAGACAGGGGGGCACTGAAGCTTTCTTT
TRBD2	TRBV12-5	few	TRBJ2-5	CASGLVRSGRAQETQYF	TGTGCTAGTGGTTTGGTACGGAGCGGGAGGGCCCAAGAGACCCAGTACTTC
TRBD2	TRBV7-2	many	TRBJ2-5	CASSSAGGPSETQYF	TGTGCCAGCAGCTCGGCGGGGGGGCCATCAGAGACCCAGTACTTC
-	TRBV5-3	-	TRBJ2-3	CARSLYPPATDTQYF	TGTGCCAGAAGCTTGTACCCCCCGGCCACAGATACGCAGTATTTT
-	TRBV20-1	-	TRBJ2-3	CSARVRTDTQYF	TGCAGTGCTAGAGTTAGAACAGATACGCAGTATTTT
TRBD1	TRBV7-2	many	TRBJ1-2	CASSPGGGGGTGGYTF	TGTGCCAGCAGCCCAGGGGGCGGCGGAGGGACTGGTGGCTACACCTTC
TRBD2	TRBV28	-	TRBJ2-1	CASSPRLAGASEQFF	TGTGCCAGCAGTCCTCGACTAGCGGGGGCGAGTGAGCAGTTCTTC
TRBD2	TRBV28	-	TRBJ2-3	CASSLTTSGGPQYF	TGTGCCAGCAGTTTAACGACTAGCGGGGGACCTCAGTATTTT
TRBD1	TRBV29-1	-	TRBJ2-2	CSVDSGTGGTGELFF	TGCAGCGTCGACTCCGGGACAGGGGGCACCGGGGAGCTGTTTTTT
-	TRBV20-1	-	TRBJ1-1	CSARDFKTGRGTEAFF	TGCAGTGCTAGAGATTTCAAGACAGGCCGGGGCACTGAAGCTTTCTTT
TRBD1	TRBV7-9	many	TRBJ2-7	CASTRQGSAGEQYF	TGTGCCAGCACCCGACAGGGGTCGGCGGGAGAGCAGTACTTC
-	TRBV19	few	TRBJ1-2	CASSVPTGQANYGYTF	TGTGCCAGTAGTGTCCCGACAGGCCAAGCTAACTATGGCTACACCTTC
TRBD1	TRBV4-1	few	TRBJ1-1	CASRKRTGNVLGRTEAFF	TGCGCCAGCAGGAAGAGGACAGGGAATGTGTTGGGACGCACTGAAGCTTTCTTT
-	TRBV20-1	few	TRBJ1-5	CSASTGPLRPQHF	TGCAGTGCCTCTACAGGGCCGCTTCGGCCCCAGCATTTT
-	TRBV2	-	TRBJ2-7	CASSGQRRYEQYF	TGTGCCAGCAGTGGGCAGCGACGCTACGAGCAGTACTTC
-	TRBV6-1	many	TRBJ2-7	CASSYGIRGLEQYF	TGTGCCAGCAGTTATGGGATACGGGGACTCGAGCAGTACTTC
-	TRBV7-2	many	TRBJ1-5	CASSAQGIDQPQHF	TGTGCCAGCAGCGCACAGGGAATAGATCAGCCCCAGCATTTT
TRBD2	TRBV7-2	few	TRBJ2-5	CASSLRLAGVQETQYF	TGTGCCAGCAGCTTGCGGCTAGCGGGGGTGCAAGAGACCCAGTACTTC
-	TRBV12-3/TRBV12-4	many	TRBJ2-5	CASSPEGETQYF	TGTGCCAGCAGCCCGGAAGGAGAGACCCAGTACTTC
-	TRBV20-1	few	TRBJ1-5	CSARDGQDTNQPQHF	TGCAGTGCTAGAGACGGGCAGGACACAAATCAGCCCCAGCATTTT
-	TRBV27	-	TRBJ1-5	CASSRSSYSQPQHF	TGTGCCAGCAGCCGGTCATCTTACTCTCAGCCCCAGCATTTT
TRBD2	TRBV7-4	once	TRBJ2-5	CASSLGKRGQQETQYF	TGTGCCAGCAGCTTAGGGAAGCGGGGCCAGCAAGAGACCCAGTACTTC
-	TRBV18	-	TRBJ2-7	CASSPYSPRTAYEQYF	TGTGCCAGCTCACCATACTCGCCCCGAACCGCCTACGAGCAGTACTTC
TRBD2	TRBV10-3	-	TRBJ2-5	CAISVVLAGDGETQYF	TGTGCCATCAGTGTTGTGTTAGCGGGGGACGGAGAGACCCAGTACTTC
TRBD2	TRBV7-6	many	TRBJ2-3	CASSLFLRLAEFTDTQYF	TGTGCCAGCAGCTTATTTCTCAGGCTAGCGGAATTCACAGATACGCAGTATTTT
TRBD2	TRBV7-9	few	TRBJ2-2	CASSSGSSGGIRELFF	TGTGCCAGCAGCTCAGGTTCTAGCGGGGGGATACGGGAGCTGTTTTTT